Presented here are 2 T cell receptor beta chains from one specimen sequenced in a study of blood T cells in healthy people across ages. Through a sample-barcoded 5' primer and a J-beta primer mix, a second PCR was run for about 7 to 12 cycles. TCRdb passed the 5' RACE reads through MiXCR, listing each CDR3 protein once. Here the sample spans around 1,800,000 distinct CDR3 sequences, more than 35% being singletons. The material sequenced was blood. Every receptor here comes from a human donor in good health.

The V gene is TRBV12-3 or TRBV12-4, the J gene TRBJ2-7; D remains unclear. With 0 bases removed from V and 1 base from J, the gap between germline ends came to 7 bases. This CDR3 has 14 amino acids. The CDR3 spells CASSLAIRSYEQYF. The CDR3 DNA reads as TGTGCCAGCAGTTTAGCGATCCGTTCCTACGAGCAGTACTTC.

The gene calls are TRBV12-3 or TRBV12-4 and TRBJ1-4; D call uncertain. This CDR3 comprises 15 residues. V was clipped by 3 bases and J by 5 bases, with 13 bases between them. The CDR3 loop is CASSLRKGSNEKLFF. CDR3 DNA: TGTGCCAGCAGTTTGCGGAAAGGTTCCAATGAAAAACTGTTTTTT.